This TCR beta chain derives from a study of response to subunit inactivated influenza vaccine. There are 14 residues in the CDR3. J was trimmed by 4 bases and V by 1 base; bases with no gene match: 4. This clonotype showed up just a few times. TCRdb called the RT-PCR reads again in MiXCR, with one record for every CDR3 protein. The sample has hundreds of thousands of distinct CDR3 sequences; about 18% are singletons. The source of this sequence is a man aged 50-59 years who received an inactivated influenza vaccine. The sample in question was PBMCs from blood, obtained 4 to 6 days after vaccination. The rearrangement links TRBV12-3 or TRBV12-4 to TRBJ2-7, with 7 bases fitting TRBD2. The CDR3 spells CASSLGIGGYEQYF. For the CDR3, the DNA is TGTGCCAGCAGTTTAGGCATCGGGGGGTACGAGCAGTACTTC.